Following are 20 T cell receptor beta chains from one sample sequenced in a study of post-analysis software for immune sequencing data. Study-level points and caveats: TRBV segments more frequent in patients than in controls numbered several and included TRBV5-6, TRBV5-1 and TRBV20-1.

TCR beta cDNA libraries included unique molecular identifiers. TCRdb used MiXCR to reprocess the PCR reads, holding one entry per CDR3 protein. The sample has about 170,000 distinct CDR3 sequences; approximately 28% are singletons. Their antigens are not known. Sequencing was carried out using blood. Every receptor here comes from a girl between 10 and 17 years old with multiple sclerosis.

This clonotype was seen only a few times. It may be a read error: a sequence one base away is much more abundant. V gene TRBV5-1 combines with J gene TRBJ2-1, with a tentative D call TRBD2 (5 bases). Per germline, CDR1 SGHRS and CDR2 YFSETQ. This CDR3 has 12 amino acids. V gave up 4 bases and J gave up 7 bases, with 9 bases separating them. In DNA, the CDR3 is TGCGCCAGCAGCGGGAGTCGGAATGAGCAGTTCTTC. Amino acid sequence: CASSGSRNEQFF. Complete variable domain (other parts from reference TRBV5-1 and TRBJ2-1): KAGVTQTPRYLIKTRGQQVTLSCSPISGHRSVSWYQQTPGQGLQFLFEYFSETQRNKGNFPGRFSGRQFSNSRSEMNVSTLELGDSALYLCASSGSRNEQFFGPGTRLTVL.

The table lists this clonotype with many counts. The chain links TRBV5-1 to TRBJ1-2, with a tentative D call TRBD1 (5 bases). Trimming removed 2 bases from V and 5 bases from J, with 10 bases in between. CDR3 length: 13 residues. Germline-derived CDR1 and CDR2 are SGHRS and YFSETQ. CDR3 region: CASSFEGTYGYTF. The CDR3 nucleotides are TGCGCCAGCAGCTTTGAGGGGACTTATGGCTACACCTTC. The entire variable domain, with the rest obtained from reference TRBV5-1 and TRBJ1-2, is as follows: KAGVTQTPRYLIKTRGQQVTLSCSPISGHRSVSWYQQTPGQGLQFLFEYFSETQRNKGNFPGRFSGRQFSNSRSEMNVSTLELGDSALYLCASSFEGTYGYTFGSGTRLTVV.

The rearrangement joins TRBV7-2 to TRBJ2-1, with 10 positions matching TRBD1. This CDR3 is 13 amino acids long. Germline CDR1 SGHTA, CDR2 FQGNSA. The V gene end was trimmed by 5 bases and the J gene end by 14 bases; junction bases not matched to a gene: 9. The CDR3 DNA sequence: TGTGCCAGCAGCCCCTACCGACAGGGGGCTAAGTTCTTC. This gives the protein CASSPYRQGAKFF.

The chain is built from TRBV29-1 and TRBJ2-5; TRBD1 agrees at 11 bases. This CDR3 comprises 17 residues. J gave up 11 bases and V 5 bases, and 22 bases lay outside the gene matches. Germline values: CDR1 SQVTM, CDR2 ANQGSEA. CDR3 nucleotides: TGCAGCGTTCCTATAGACAGGACAGGGGGCTTCTACAATGAGCAGTACTTC. This encodes CSVPIDRTGGFYNEQYF.

The genes are TRBV5-1 and TRBJ2-5, with D unclear. The CDR3 loop spans 13 amino acids. Germline CDR1 and CDR2: SGHRS and YFSETQ. Between the trimmed V and J ends, which lost 4 bases and 2 bases, there was a span of 9 bases. CDR3 sequence: CASSGPVQETQYF. In nucleotides, the CDR3 is TGCGCCAGCAGCGGACCGGTACAAGAGACCCAGTACTTC.

In its sample, this clonotype was seen a few times. The genes are TRBV7-9 and TRBJ2-1, with 8 bases that match TRBD1. CDR3 size: 15 residues. V trimming: 5 bases; J trimming: 8 bases; junction bases outside the gene matches: 11. Germline CDR1 SEHNR, CDR2 FQNEAQ (reference sequence). CDR3 region: CASSPWGDRRHEQFF. CDR3 DNA sequence: TGTGCCAGCAGCCCTTGGGGGGACAGGCGGCATGAGCAGTTCTTC.

This clonotype was observed once. This may arise from a read error, as a much more abundant clone is one base away. This rearrangement joins TRBV10-3 to TRBJ2-1; 7 bases are a match to TRBD1. The CDR3 length is 17 residues. Germline CDR1 reads ENHRY; CDR2 reads SYGVKD. The CDR3 spells CTTRGQALGGSYNEQFF. The CDR3 coding sequence is TGTACCACCCGAGGACAGGCTCTTGGCGGATCCTACAATGAGCAGTTCTTC.

Note on this clonotype: A much more abundant neighbour one base away suggests this may be a read error. The chain recombines TRBV20-1 with TRBJ1-5; 11 positions match TRBD1. This CDR3 has 13 residues. Germline assignment: CDR1 DFQATT and CDR2 SNEGSKA (reference sequence). DNA for the CDR3: TGCAGTGCGAGGACAGGGGGCAATCAGCCCCAGCGTTTT. Translating it yields CSARTGGNQPQRF.

This clonotype was seen many times. This chain links TRBV5-1 with TRBJ2-7; 8 bases are shared with TRBD1. Trimming at V came to 2 bases and at J to 6 bases, leaving 4 bases not matched to a gene. The length of the CDR3 is 13 residues. Germline assignment: CDR1 SGHRS and CDR2 YFSETQ. DNA of the CDR3: TGCGCCAGCAGCTTACAGGGGGTGAGCGAGCAGTACTTC. It codes for CASSLQGVSEQYF.

This clonotype was counted many times. This rearrangement joins TRBV12-3 or TRBV12-4 to TRBJ2-3, with 9 bases aligning to TRBD2. Germline trimming cut 5 bases from V and 6 bases from J; bases unmatched to any gene: 12. The CDR3 totals 16 residues. The CDR3, as DNA: TGTGCCAGCAGTCCTCCCCTTTTAGCGGGAGAGGATACGCAGTATTTT. Residues: CASSPPLLAGEDTQYF.

Details on this clonotype: A much bigger clone sits one base away, suggesting this may be a read error. The genes are TRBV10-3 and TRBJ2-1, with D possibly being TRBD1 (6 bases). The assigned J gene may be wrong: the sequence end matches TRBJ2-7 better. Looked up from germline, CDR1 is ENHRY and CDR2 is SYGVKD. This CDR3 region has 13 residues. CDR3 DNA: TGTGCCATCAGCGAAAACTGGGACAATGAGCAGTACTTC. Translated: CAISENWDNEQYF.

The chain couples TRBV27 to TRBJ2-7, with a possible D match to TRBD2 (5 bases). Germline V gene sequence: CDR1 MNHEY, CDR2 SMNVEV (reference sequence). The CDR3 is 13 amino acids. Trimming shortened V by 8 bases and J by 6 bases, and 17 bases separated the two germline ends. The CDR3 DNA follows: TGTGCCAGCCTTAGCACTCCCGCGGGCGAGCAGTACTTC. Encoded protein: CASLSTPAGEQYF.

At least ten counts were recorded for this clonotype. The chain has TRBV12-3 or TRBV12-4 and TRBJ2-7; no reliable D call. This CDR3 spans 13 amino acids. The germline V and J ends were trimmed by 1 base and 3 bases, with 7 bases remaining between them. DNA of the CDR3: TGTGCCAGCAGTTTAGGGTCCAACTACGAGCAGTACTTC. Protein product: CASSLGSNYEQYF.

Concerning this clonotype: A much larger clonotype is one base distant, so this may be a read error. The gene calls are TRBV6-1 and TRBJ2-1, with 7 bases identical to TRBD1. The assigned J gene may be wrong: the sequence end matches TRBJ2-7 better. The CDR3 has 14 amino acids. Germline V gene lookup returns CDR1 MNHNS and CDR2 SASEGT. For the CDR3, the DNA is TGTGCCAGCAGTGGGGACAGAGGGTACAATGAGCAGTACTTC. This gives the protein CASSGDRGYNEQYF.

The sample holds a few counts of this clonotype. J is TRBJ1-3 and V is TRBV20-1; the D is unclear. The CDR3 length is 14 residues. Trimming removed 7 bases from V and 3 bases from J, with 16 bases in between. The germline V gene encodes CDR1 DFQATT and CDR2 SNEGSKA (reference sequence). The CDR3 loop reads CSGMGPPGGNTIYF. CDR3 DNA sequence: TGCAGTGGAATGGGTCCCCCGGGTGGAAACACCATATATTTT.

This clonotype was picked up a small number of times. The chain recombines TRBV6-2 or TRBV6-3 with TRBJ2-2, with D possibly TRBD2 on 7 matching bases. CDR1 is MNHEY, CDR2 SVGEGT, per germline. Trimming left V 4 bases short and J 4 bases short, with 13 bases between. The CDR3 runs to 15 residues. The CDR3 loop is CASSSNREGTGELFF. The CDR3 DNA sequence: TGTGCCAGCAGTTCGAACAGGGAGGGCACCGGGGAGCTGTTTTTT.

The chain links TRBV27 to TRBJ2-3, with D unclear. V lost 7 bases, J lost 6 bases, and 14 bases lay in between. Looked up from germline, CDR1 is MNHEY and CDR2 is SMNVEV (reference sequence). CDR3 length: 13 residues. The CDR3 loop is CASTDSHVDTQYF. CDR3 bases: TGTGCCAGCACCGACTCGCACGTGGATACGCAGTATTTT.

This clonotype was seen a handful of times. The chain uses TRBV6-2 or TRBV6-3 and TRBJ1-1; maybe TRBD1 (5 bases). This CDR3 spans 13 amino acids. Germline CDR1 and CDR2: MNHEY and SVGEGT. Trimming removed 7 bases from V and 7 bases from J, with 16 bases in between. DNA of the CDR3: TGTGCCAGCACCCCGAGGTTCCAGGGTGAAGCTTTCTTT. Amino acids: CASTPRFQGEAFF.

This clonotype was counted at least ten times. V gene TRBV12-3 or TRBV12-4 combines with J gene TRBJ2-1; D is unresolved. The CDR3 has 11 amino acids. Trimming took off 6 bases at V and 8 bases at J, with 8 bases between the two ends. This CDR3 is CASSRTDEQFF. In DNA form, the CDR3 reads TGTGCCAGCAGCCGGACGGATGAGCAGTTCTTC.

This clonotype was recorded at least ten times. V usage is TRBV19 and J usage is TRBJ2-7; 7 bases are a match to TRBD1. The CDR3 length is 12 residues. CDR1 is LNHDA and CDR2 is SQIVND in the germline V gene (reference sequence). Trimming removed 6 bases from V and 5 bases from J; junction bases left unmatched: 4. The CDR3 DNA follows: TGTGCCAGTAGCGTCACAGGGGACGAGCAGTACTTC. This codes for CASSVTGDEQYF.